The rows below give T cell receptor beta chains drawn from one sample of a study of CD8+CD57+ T cells in acquired aplastic anemia. TCRdb reprocessed the reads via MiXCR and lists one record per CDR3 protein. The sample carries 200,000 to 250,000 distinct CDR3 sequences, under 50% recorded once. The sample comprised sorted CD4+, CD8+, or CD8+CD57+ T cells (not recorded which) from PBMCs. Receptors originate from a human donor with aplastic anemia. The CDR3 runs from the conserved cysteine through the conserved F or W. The D gene is left open where the match is weak. Part of the rows lack a size; the others show once, few, many or a class for expanded clones.

CDR3aa	v_gene	j_gene	abundance	d_gene
CASSIGGAPSGQYF	TRBV19	TRBJ2-7	.	.
CASSPGAYETQYF	TRBV9	.	.	.
CSARKQSFSYNEQYF	TRBV20-1	TRBJ2-3	.	.
CASSFSNHWSDTQYF	TRBV5-6	TRBJ2-3	.	.
CSARNPGQGGAYEQYF	TRBV20-1	TRBJ2-7	.	TRBD1
CASSRESGPAGSPLHF	TRBV7-6	TRBJ1-6	.	.
CASSYGTGPYEQYF	TRBV6-5	TRBJ2-7	many	TRBD1
CASAPGGRNIQYF	TRBV6-2/TRBV6-3	TRBJ2-4	.	.
CSAREVQETQYF	TRBV20-1	TRBJ2-5	.	.
CASAWGDRGGGELFF	TRBV7-9	TRBJ2-2	.	TRBD1
CASSGRTGVDTGELFF	TRBV9	TRBJ2-2	.	TRBD1
CASSFRTGGQPQHF	TRBV5-8	TRBJ1-5	many	TRBD1
CASSSPDRGRYEQYF	TRBV7-8	TRBJ2-7	.	TRBD1
CASSLYFRDISYEQYF	TRBV27	TRBJ2-7	.	.
CASSDTGTNYGYTF	TRBV6-6	TRBJ1-2	.	.
CASSETRTGAYEQYF	TRBV2	TRBJ2-7	many	TRBD1
CSARDRRQGSDGAFF	TRBV20-1	TRBJ1-1	.	TRBD1
CSAQTSGEADTQYF	TRBV20-1	TRBJ2-3	.	TRBD2